This entry is about one T cell receptor beta chain. This entry belongs to a study of shared clonotypes between healthy human individuals. The donor cohort consisted entirely of Caucasian adults residing in Nashville, Tennessee. This CDR3 comprises 20 residues. With 3 bases clipped from V and 2 bases from J, the junction kept 20 bases outside the gene matches. The germline gives CDR1 LGHNA, CDR2 YSLEER. The unsorted PBMC replicate PCRs were performed with approximately 330 ng DNA, some 32,000 T cell genomes. TCRdb's copy holds only in-frame clones and misses some; the assay was immunoSEQ multiplex PCR. This sample has approximately 500,000 clones; around four fifths occur once, and the top ten carry around 12%.

Source material: PBMCs. The receptor's source is a woman aged 40 to 50 in good health. Some clones in this sample may be carry-over from other donors' samples. This sequence joins TRBV4-3 and TRBJ2-7, with TRBD1 identical over 9 bases. Written as DNA, the CDR3 is TGCGCCAGCAGCCACCTTTACCGGGACAGGGAGGCTAGCGGAGCCTACGAGCAGTACTTC. Translated: CASSHLYRDREASGAYEQYF.